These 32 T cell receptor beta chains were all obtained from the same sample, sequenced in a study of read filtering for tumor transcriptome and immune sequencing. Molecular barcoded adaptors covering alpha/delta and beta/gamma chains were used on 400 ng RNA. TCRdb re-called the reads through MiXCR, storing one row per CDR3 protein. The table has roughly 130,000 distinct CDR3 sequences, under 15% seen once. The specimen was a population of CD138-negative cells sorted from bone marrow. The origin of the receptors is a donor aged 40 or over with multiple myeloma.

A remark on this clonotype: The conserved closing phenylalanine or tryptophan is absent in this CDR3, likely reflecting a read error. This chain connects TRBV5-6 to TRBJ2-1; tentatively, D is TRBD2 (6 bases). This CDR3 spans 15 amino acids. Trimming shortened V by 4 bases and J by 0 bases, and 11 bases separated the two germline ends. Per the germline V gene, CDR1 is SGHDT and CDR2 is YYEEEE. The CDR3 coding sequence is TGTGCCAGCAGCGAAGCGGGTAGCTCCTACAATGAGCAGTTCTCC. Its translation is CASSEAGSSYNEQFS.

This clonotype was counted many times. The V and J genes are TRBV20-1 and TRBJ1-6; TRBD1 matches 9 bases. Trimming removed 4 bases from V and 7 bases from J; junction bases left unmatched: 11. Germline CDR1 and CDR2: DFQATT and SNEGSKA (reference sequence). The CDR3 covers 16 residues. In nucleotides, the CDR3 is TGCAGTGCTAAAGGGACAGGGCATATATGGAATTCACCCCTCCACTTT. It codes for CSAKGTGHIWNSPLHF.

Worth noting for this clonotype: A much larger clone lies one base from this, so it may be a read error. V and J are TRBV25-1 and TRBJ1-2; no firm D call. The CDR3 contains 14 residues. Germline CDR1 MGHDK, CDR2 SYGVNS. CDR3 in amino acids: CASSDLASNYGYSF. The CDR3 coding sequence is TGTGCCAGCAGTGATCTTGCCAGTAACTATGGCTACAGCTTC.

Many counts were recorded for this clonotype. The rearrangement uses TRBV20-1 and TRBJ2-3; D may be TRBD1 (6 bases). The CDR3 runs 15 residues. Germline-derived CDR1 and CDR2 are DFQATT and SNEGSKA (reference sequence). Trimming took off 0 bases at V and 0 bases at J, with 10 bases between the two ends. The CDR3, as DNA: TGCAGTGCTAGAGATTTTGGGGGCAGCACAGATACGCAGTATTTT. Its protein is CSARDFGGSTDTQYF.

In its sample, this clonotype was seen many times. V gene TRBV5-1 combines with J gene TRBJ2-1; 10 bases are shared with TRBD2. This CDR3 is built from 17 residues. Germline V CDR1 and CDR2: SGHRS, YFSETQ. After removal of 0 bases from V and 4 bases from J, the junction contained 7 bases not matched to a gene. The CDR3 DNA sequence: TGCGCCAGCAGCTTGGGGACTAGCGGTGGGGTGTACAATGAGCAGTTCTTC. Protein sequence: CASSLGTSGGVYNEQFF. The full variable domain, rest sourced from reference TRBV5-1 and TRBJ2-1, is KAGVTQTPRYLIKTRGQQVTLSCSPISGHRSVSWYQQTPGQGLQFLFEYFSETQRNKGNFPGRFSGRQFSNSRSEMNVSTLELGDSALYLCASSLGTSGGVYNEQFFGPGTRLTVL.

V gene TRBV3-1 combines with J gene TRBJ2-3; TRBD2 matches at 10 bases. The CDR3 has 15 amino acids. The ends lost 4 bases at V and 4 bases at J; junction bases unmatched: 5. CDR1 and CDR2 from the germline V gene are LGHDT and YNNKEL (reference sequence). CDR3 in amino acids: CASSLRTSGSDTQYF. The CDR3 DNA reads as TGTGCCAGCAGCCTACGGACTAGCGGTTCAGATACGCAGTATTTT.

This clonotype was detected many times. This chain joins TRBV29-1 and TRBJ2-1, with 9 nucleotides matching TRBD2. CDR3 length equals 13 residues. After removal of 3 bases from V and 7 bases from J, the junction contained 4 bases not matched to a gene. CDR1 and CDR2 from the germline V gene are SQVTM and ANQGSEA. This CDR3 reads CSVDRLAGNEQFF. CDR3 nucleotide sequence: TGCAGCGTTGATAGGCTAGCGGGGAATGAGCAGTTCTTC.

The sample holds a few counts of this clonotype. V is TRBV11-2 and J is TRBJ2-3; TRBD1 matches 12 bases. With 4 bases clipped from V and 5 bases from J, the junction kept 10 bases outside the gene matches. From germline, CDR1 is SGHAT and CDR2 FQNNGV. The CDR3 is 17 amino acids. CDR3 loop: CASSSGSGTGGKDTQYF. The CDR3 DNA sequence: TGTGCCAGCAGCTCAGGAAGCGGGACAGGGGGCAAAGATACGCAGTATTTT. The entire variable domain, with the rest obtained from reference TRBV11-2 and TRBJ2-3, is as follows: EAGVAQSPRYKIIEKRQSVAFWCNPISGHATLYWYQQILGQGPKLLIQFQNNGVVDDSQLPKDRFSAERLKGVDSTLKIQPAKLEDSAVYLCASSSGSGTGGKDTQYFGPGTRLTVL.

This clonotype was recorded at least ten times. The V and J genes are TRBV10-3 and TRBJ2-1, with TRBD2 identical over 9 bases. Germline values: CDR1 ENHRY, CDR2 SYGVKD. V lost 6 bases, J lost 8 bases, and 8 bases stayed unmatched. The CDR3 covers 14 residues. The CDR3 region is CAIRPGLASDEQFF. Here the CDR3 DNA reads TGTGCCATCAGGCCGGGACTAGCTTCGGATGAGCAGTTCTTC.

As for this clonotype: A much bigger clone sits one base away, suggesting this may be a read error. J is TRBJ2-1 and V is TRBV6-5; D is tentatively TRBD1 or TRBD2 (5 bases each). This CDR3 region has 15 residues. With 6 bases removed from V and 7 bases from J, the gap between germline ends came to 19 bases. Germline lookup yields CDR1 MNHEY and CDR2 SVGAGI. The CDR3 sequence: CASRSRGSPWNEQFF. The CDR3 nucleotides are TGTGCCAGCAGAAGCCGGGGCAGCCCCTGGAATGAGCAGTTCTTC.

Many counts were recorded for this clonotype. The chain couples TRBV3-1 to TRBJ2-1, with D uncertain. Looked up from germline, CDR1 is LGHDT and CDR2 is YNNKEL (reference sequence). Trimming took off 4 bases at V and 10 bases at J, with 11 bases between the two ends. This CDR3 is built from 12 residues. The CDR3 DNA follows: TGTGCCAGCAGCCCAGACACAAGAGAGCAGTTCTTC. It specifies CASSPDTREQFF.

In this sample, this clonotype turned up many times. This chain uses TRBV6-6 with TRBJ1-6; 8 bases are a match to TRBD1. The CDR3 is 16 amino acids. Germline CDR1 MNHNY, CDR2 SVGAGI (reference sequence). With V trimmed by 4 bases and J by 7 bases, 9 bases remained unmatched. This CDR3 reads CASSFSPGQANSPLHF. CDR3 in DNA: TGTGCCAGCAGTTTTTCCCCGGGACAGGCAAATTCACCCCTCCACTTT.

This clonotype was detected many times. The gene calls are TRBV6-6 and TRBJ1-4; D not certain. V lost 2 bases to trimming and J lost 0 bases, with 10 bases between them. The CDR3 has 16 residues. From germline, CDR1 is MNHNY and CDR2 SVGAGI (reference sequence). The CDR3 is CASSYAGPATNEKLFF. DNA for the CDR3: TGTGCCAGCAGTTACGCTGGGCCCGCAACTAATGAAAAACTGTTTTTT.

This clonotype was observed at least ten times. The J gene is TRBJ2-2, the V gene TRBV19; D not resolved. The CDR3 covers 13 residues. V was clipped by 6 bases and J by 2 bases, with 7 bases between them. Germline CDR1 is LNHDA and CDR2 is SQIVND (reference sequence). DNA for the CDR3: TGTGCCAGTAGATCGGGCAACACCGGGGAGCTGTTTTTT. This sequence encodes CASRSGNTGELFF. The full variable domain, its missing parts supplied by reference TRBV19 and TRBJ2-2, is DGGITQSPKYLFRKEGQNVTLSCEQNLNHDAMYWYRQDPGQGLRLIYYSQIVNDFQKGDIAEGYSVSREKKESFPLTVTSAQKNPTAFYLCASRSGNTGELFFGEGSRLTVL.

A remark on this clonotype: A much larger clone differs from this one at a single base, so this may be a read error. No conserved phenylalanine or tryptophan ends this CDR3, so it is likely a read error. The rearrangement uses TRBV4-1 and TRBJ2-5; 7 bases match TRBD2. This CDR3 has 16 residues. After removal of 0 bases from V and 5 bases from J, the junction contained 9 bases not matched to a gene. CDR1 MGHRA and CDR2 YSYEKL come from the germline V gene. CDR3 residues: CASSQDGNGRRETQYY. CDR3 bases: TGCGCCAGCAGCCAAGATGGAAACGGGAGGAGGGAGACCCAGTACTAC.

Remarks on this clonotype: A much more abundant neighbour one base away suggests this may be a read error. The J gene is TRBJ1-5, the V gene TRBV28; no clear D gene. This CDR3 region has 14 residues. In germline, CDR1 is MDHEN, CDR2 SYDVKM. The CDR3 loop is CASGELSENQPQRF. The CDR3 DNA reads TGTGCCAGCGGGGAGCTCTCGGAGAATCAGCCCCAGCGTTTT. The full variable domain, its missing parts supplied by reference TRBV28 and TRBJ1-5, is DVKVTQSSRYLVKRTGEKVFLECVQDMDHENMFWYRQDPGLGLRLIYFSYDVKMKEKGDIPEGYSVSREKKERFSLILESASTNQTSMYLCASGELSENQPQRFGDGTRLSIL.

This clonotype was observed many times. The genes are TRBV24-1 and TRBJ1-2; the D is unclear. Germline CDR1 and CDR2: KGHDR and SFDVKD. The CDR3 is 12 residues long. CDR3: CAYLRTNYGYTF. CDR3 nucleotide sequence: TGTGCATACCTGAGAACTAACTATGGCTACACCTTC.

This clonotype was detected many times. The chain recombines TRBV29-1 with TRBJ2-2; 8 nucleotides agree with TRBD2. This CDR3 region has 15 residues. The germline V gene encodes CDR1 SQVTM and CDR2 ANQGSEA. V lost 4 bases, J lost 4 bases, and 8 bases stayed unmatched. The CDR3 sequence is CSVVQAGVSTGELFF. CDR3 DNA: TGCAGCGTTGTACAAGCGGGGGTGTCCACCGGGGAGCTGTTTTTT.

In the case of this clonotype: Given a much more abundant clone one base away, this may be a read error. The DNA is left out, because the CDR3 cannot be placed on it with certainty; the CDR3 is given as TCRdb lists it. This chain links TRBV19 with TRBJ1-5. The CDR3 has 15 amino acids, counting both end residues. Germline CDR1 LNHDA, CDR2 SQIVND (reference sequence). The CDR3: CASRAVGVGNQPRHF.

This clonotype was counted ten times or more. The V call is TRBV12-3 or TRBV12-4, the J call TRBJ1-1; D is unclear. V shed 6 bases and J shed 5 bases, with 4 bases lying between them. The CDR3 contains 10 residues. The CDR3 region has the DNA TGTGCCAGCAGGGGGACTGAAGCTTTCTTT. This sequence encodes CASRGTEAFF.

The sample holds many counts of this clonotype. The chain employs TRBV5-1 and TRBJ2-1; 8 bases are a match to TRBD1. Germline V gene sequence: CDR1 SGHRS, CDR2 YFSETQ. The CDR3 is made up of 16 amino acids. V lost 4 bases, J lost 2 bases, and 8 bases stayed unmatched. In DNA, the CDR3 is TGCGCCAGCAGCCCCGGCGCAGGGGGCGCCTACAATGAGCAGTTCTTC. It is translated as CASSPGAGGAYNEQFF.

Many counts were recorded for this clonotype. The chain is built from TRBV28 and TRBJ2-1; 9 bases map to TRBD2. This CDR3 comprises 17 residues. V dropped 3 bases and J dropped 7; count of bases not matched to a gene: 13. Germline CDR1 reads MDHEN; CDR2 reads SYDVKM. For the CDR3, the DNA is TGTGCCAGCAGTTTGGGGGATAGCGGGGGTGGTCGGAATGAGCAGTTCTTC. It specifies CASSLGDSGGGRNEQFF.

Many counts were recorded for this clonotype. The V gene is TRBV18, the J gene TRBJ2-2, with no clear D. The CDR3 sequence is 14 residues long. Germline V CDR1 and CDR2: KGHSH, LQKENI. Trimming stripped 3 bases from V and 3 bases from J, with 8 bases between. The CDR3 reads CASSPKDHTGELFF. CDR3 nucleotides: TGTGCCAGCTCACCGAAAGATCACACCGGGGAGCTGTTTTTT.

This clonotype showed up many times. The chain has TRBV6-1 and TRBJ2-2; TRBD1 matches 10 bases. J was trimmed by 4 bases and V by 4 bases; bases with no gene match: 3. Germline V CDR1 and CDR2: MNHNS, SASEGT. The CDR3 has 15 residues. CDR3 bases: TGTGCCAGCAGTGTGACAGGGGGCGGCACCGGGGAGCTGTTTTTT. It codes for CASSVTGGGTGELFF.

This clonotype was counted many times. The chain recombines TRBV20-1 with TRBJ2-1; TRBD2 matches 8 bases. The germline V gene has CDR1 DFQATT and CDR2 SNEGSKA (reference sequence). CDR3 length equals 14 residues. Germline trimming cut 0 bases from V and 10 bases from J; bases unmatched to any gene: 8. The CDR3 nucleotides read TGCAGTGCTAGAGATCGGGTAGCGGGAAAGGAGCAGTTCTTC. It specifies CSARDRVAGKEQFF.

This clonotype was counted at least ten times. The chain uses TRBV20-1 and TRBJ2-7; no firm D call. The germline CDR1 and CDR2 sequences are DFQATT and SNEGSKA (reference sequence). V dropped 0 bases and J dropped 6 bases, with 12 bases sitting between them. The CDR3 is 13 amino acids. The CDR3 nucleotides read TGCAGTGCTAGAGATAGTTCCACCCCCGAGCAGTACTTC. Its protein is CSARDSSTPEQYF.

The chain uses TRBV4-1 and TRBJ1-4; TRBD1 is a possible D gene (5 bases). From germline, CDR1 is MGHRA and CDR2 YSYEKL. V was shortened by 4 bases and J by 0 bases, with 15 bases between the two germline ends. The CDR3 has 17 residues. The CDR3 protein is CASSPGEGPSTNEKLFF. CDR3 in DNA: TGCGCCAGCAGCCCCGGGGAGGGACCATCAACTAATGAAAAACTGTTTTTT.

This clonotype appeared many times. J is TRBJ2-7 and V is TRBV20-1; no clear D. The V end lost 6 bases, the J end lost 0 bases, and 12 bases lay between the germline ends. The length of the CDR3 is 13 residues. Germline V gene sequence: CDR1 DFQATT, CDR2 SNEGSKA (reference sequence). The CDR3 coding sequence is TGCAGTGCCGCAGAGTTTAGCTCCTACGAGCAGTACTTC. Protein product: CSAAEFSSYEQYF.

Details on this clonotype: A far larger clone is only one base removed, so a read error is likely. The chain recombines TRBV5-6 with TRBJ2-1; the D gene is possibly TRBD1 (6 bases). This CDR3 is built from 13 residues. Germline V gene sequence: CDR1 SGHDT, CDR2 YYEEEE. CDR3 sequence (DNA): TGCGCCAGCAGCTTGGGACATAACAATGAGCAGTTCTTC. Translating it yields CASSLGHNNEQFF.

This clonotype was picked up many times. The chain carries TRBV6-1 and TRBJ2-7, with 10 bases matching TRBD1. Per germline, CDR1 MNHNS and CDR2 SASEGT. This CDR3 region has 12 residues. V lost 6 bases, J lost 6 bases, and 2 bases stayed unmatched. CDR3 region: CASRWTGGEQYF. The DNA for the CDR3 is TGTGCCAGCAGGTGGACAGGGGGCGAGCAGTACTTC.

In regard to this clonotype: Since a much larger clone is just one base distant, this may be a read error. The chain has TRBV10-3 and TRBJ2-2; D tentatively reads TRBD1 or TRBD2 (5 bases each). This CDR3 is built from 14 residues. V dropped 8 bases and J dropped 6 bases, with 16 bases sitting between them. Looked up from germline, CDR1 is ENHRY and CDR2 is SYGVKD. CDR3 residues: CAIGKGDDAGELFF. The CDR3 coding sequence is TGTGCCATCGGAAAAGGGGACGACGCCGGGGAGCTGTTTTTT.

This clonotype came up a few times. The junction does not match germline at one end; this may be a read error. The DNA for the CDR3 is TGTGCCAGCAGTCCCACTAGCGCGAGCTCCTACGAGCAGTGCTTC. It specifies CASSPTSASSYEQCF. V and J are TRBV12-3 or TRBV12-4 and TRBJ2-7; 7 bases are a match to TRBD2. The CDR3 is made up of 15 amino acids.